One TCR beta chain is described in this entry. Its antigen remains undetermined. No clone much larger than this one lies a single base away; base qualities are absent. This specimen belongs to a study of T cell changes during pregnancy in multiple sclerosis (dated by TCRdb to between 2017 and 2020). With respect to the entire study: The study examined how the T cell repertoire changed over the course of pregnancy in women with multiple sclerosis.

Via the germline V gene, CDR1 is MGHDK and CDR2 SYGVNS. Clipping removes 4 bases from V and 5 bases from J, with 7 as the unmatched junction base count. From cysteine to phenylalanine, the CDR3 is 14 amino acids long. CDR3 DNA only is kept here, 42 bases in frame from base 1. The method behind the library was the immunoSEQ multiplex PCR assay. TCRdb stores this immuneACCESS table with in-frame sequences only. Part of the clones is absent; in the studies checked, under half of the shortfall reflects unresolved V genes, and no reason is known for the rest. The sample has about 59,000 clones on record, more than 85% of them singletons. The top ten clones comprise less than 3.5% of the sample.

This receptor was identified in a female donor with multiple sclerosis, enrolled in a pregnancy study. The input for sequencing was CD8+ T cells from peripheral blood mononuclear cells, taken in the third trimester of pregnancy. The sequence is built from TRBV25-1 and TRBJ2-5; a stretch of 7 junction bases matches TRBD1. The DNA is as follows: TGTGCCAGCAGTGGCAGGGTGACAGGGGAGACCCAGTACTTC. Translated, this is CASSGRVTGETQYF.